The 16 T cell receptor beta chains given below trace back to one sample, sequenced in a study of read filtering for tumor transcriptome and immune sequencing (dated by TCRdb to 2018 to 2021). The instrument given in TCRdb is Illumina HiSeq 4000. The Immunoverse kit was used to build TCR libraries from about 430 ng RNA, with molecular barcoded adaptors covering alpha/delta and beta/gamma chains. Clones were called with MiXCR by TCRdb after fastp trimmed the public reads at Q25, and only in-frame beta chains were retained. Each entry merges the rows of one CDR3 protein and shows their most common DNA and genes. Within this sample are 30,000 to 50,000 distinct CDR3 sequences, with 10% to 15% of them counted one time only. Of the sample, about 30% falls within the top ten clones. Specimen: a population of CD138-negative cells sorted from bone marrow. The cell subset or site label for this specimen denotes: bone marrow mononuclear cells depleted of CD138+ plasma/myeloma cells by negative magnetic selection. The receptors derive from a donor at least 40 years old with multiple myeloma.

This clonotype was seen repeatedly, ten times or more. The rearrangement joins TRBV20-1 to TRBJ2-3, with D possibly TRBD1 on 5 matching bases. The CDR3 loop spans 11 amino acids. From germline, CDR1 is DFQATT and CDR2 SNEGSKA (reference sequence). Trimming stripped 8 bases from V and 2 bases from J, with 8 bases between. The CDR3 DNA reads as TGCAGTTCGACAGTCACAGATACGCAGTATTTT. Its translation is CSSTVTDTQYF.

This clonotype was seen repeatedly, ten times or more. The V gene is TRBV5-5, the J gene TRBJ2-7; TRBD2 might be the D (5 bases). Between the trimmed V and J ends, which lost 0 bases and 0 bases, there was a span of 13 bases. Germline V gene data show CDR1 as SGHKS and CDR2 as YYEKEE (reference sequence). The CDR3 has 16 residues. The DNA for the CDR3 is TGTGCCAGCAGCTTGGAGGTAGCGAACCCCTCCTACGAGCAGTACTTC. Its translation: CASSLEVANPSYEQYF. The full variable domain, in which reference TRBV5-5 and TRBJ2-7 provide the parts outside the CDR3, is DAGVTQSPTHLIKTRGQQVTLRCSPISGHKSVSWYQQVLGQGPQFIFQYYEKEERGRGNFPDRFSARQFPNYSSELNVNALLLGDSALYLCASSLEVANPSYEQYFGPGTRLTVT.

This clonotype occurred many times. The chain links TRBV7-2 to TRBJ2-5; D unclear. Trimming removed 6 bases at V and 5 bases at J, with 13 bases between. Germline V gene sequence: CDR1 SGHTA, CDR2 FQGNSA. The CDR3 has 13 residues. The CDR3 sequence: CASSQPPSETQYF. The CDR3 coding sequence is TGTGCCAGCAGTCAACCCCCGAGCGAGACCCAGTACTTC.

In its sample, this clonotype was seen many times. The chain combines TRBV28 with TRBJ2-3; no definite D call. Trimming pared 4 bases from V and 2 bases from J, leaving 13 bases between. This CDR3 is built from 15 residues. CDR1 is MDHEN, CDR2 SYDVKM, per germline. CDR3 sequence (DNA): TGTGCCAGCAGTTCCCCTAACGGACCCACAGATACGCAGTATTTT. Translation: CASSSPNGPTDTQYF.

This clonotype was seen at least ten times. The rearrangement uses TRBV11-3 and TRBJ2-5; D ambiguous. V gave up 3 bases and J gave up 2 bases, with 7 bases separating them. CDR1 is SGHNT, CDR2 YENEEA, per germline. The CDR3 is 13 residues long. The CDR3 coding sequence is TGTGCCAGCAGCTTTTTCTCACAAGAGACCCAGTACTTC. Amino acids: CASSFFSQETQYF.

This clonotype came up many times. The chain carries TRBV29-1 and TRBJ2-3; D uncertain. The V gene lost 8 bases and the J gene lost 2 bases, with 14 bases spanning the gap. This CDR3 has 13 amino acids. Germline-derived CDR1 and CDR2 are SQVTM and ANQGSEA. The CDR3 nucleotides read TGCAGCTCCGACAACCCTTACACAGATACGCAGTATTTT. Translated, it gives CSSDNPYTDTQYF.

This clonotype was recorded many times. The gene calls are TRBV6-1 and TRBJ1-2, with D maybe TRBD1 (5 bases). V lost 8 bases and J 3 bases, leaving 19 bases between the germline ends. The CDR3 totals 15 residues. CDR1 MNHNS and CDR2 SASEGT come from the germline V gene. Here the CDR3 DNA reads TGTGCCAGCGCAGGAACCATACAGGTTCACTATGGCTACACCTTC. Its translation: CASAGTIQVHYGYTF.

This clonotype was counted at least ten times. The CDR3 DNA sequence: TGTGCCAGCTCACCTTCGCTAGCGGGGGGGGCAGATACGCAGTATTTT. As protein: CASSPSLAGGADTQYF. V and J are TRBV18 and TRBJ2-3, with TRBD2 matching 12 bases. CDR1 KGHSH and CDR2 LQKENI come from the germline V gene. CDR3 length equals 16 residues. Trimming removed 3 bases from V and 4 bases from J; junction bases left unmatched: 5. Filled out from reference TRBV18 and TRBJ2-3, the complete variable domain reads NAGVMQNPRHLVRRRGQEARLRCSPMKGHSHVYWYRQLPEEGLKFMVYLQKENIIDESGMPKERFSAEFPKEGPSILRIQQVVRGDSAAYFCASSPSLAGGADTQYFGPGTRLTVL.

Within the sample, this clonotype is medium-sized. The chain is built from TRBV9 and TRBJ2-1; 8 bases map to TRBD1. V trimming: 3 bases; J trimming: 0 bases; junction bases outside the gene matches: 2. The germline V gene has CDR1 SGDLS and CDR2 YYNGEE. The CDR3 consists of 15 residues. CDR3 region: CASSGQGTSYNEQFF. The CDR3 coding sequence is TGTGCCAGCAGCGGACAGGGGACCTCCTACAATGAGCAGTTCTTC.

In its sample, this clonotype was seen many times. One junction end does not reproduce the germline sequence, and a read error may be involved. The chain joins TRBV3-1 to TRBJ2-5; D unclear. This CDR3 spans 11 amino acids. Looked up from germline, CDR1 is LGHDT and CDR2 is YNNKEL (reference sequence). CDR3 loop: CASSQEGPLNF. As DNA, the CDR3 is TGTGCCAGCAGCCAAGAAGGGCCTCTTAACTTC.

This clonotype was counted many times. The chain has TRBV28 and TRBJ1-1, with D hard to call. Germline CDR1 and CDR2: MDHEN and SYDVKM. The CDR3 loop spans 13 amino acids. Trimming pared 3 bases from V and 5 bases from J, leaving 10 bases between. CDR3: CASSLGNPTEAFF. In DNA, the CDR3 is TGTGCCAGCAGTTTGGGAAATCCGACTGAAGCTTTCTTT.

There are many counts of this clonotype. The V call is TRBV20-1, the J call TRBJ2-7; tentatively, D is TRBD1 or TRBD2 (5 bases each). There are 14 residues in the CDR3. The V and J ends lost 3 bases and 9 bases respectively, with 21 bases between them. The germline gives CDR1 DFQATT, CDR2 SNEGSKA (reference sequence). CDR3 sequence reads: CSASRDAFGSGQYF. In nucleotides, the CDR3 is TGCAGTGCTAGTCGGGACGCCTTCGGTAGTGGGCAGTACTTC.

The sample holds many counts of this clonotype. CDR3 sequence reads: CAGFPQGEASTDTQYF. The CDR3, as DNA: TGTGCCGGGTTTCCTCAGGGGGAAGCTAGCACAGATACGCAGTATTTT. The chain combines TRBV6-1 with TRBJ2-3; 7 bases are shared with TRBD1. The CDR3 runs 16 residues. The V gene's germline CDR1 is MNHNS and CDR2 SASEGT. V gave up 11 bases and J gave up 0 bases; unmatched junction bases: 14.

In its sample, this clonotype was seen many times. The chain is built from TRBV6-5 and TRBJ1-5; possibly TRBD1 for D (5 bases). The CDR3 is 17 amino acids. Germline loops: CDR1 MNHEY, CDR2 SVGAGI. V lost 0 bases and J lost 7, with 19 bases in between. The CDR3 region has the DNA TGTGCCAGCAGTTACTCGAGCTTTGGGGGACCTGGGCAGCCCCAGCATTTT. Its protein product is CASSYSSFGGPGQPQHF.

As to this clonotype: A much larger clone differs from this one at a single base, so this may be a read error. The rearrangement joins TRBV6-5 to TRBJ1-5, with 9 bases matching TRBD1. Germline V lookup: CDR1 MNHEY, CDR2 SVGAGI. The CDR3 is 14 amino acids. The CDR3 nucleotides are TGTGCCAGCAGTTACGTGACAGGGGGTCAGTCCCAGCATTTT. Its protein is CASSYVTGGQSQHF.

At least ten counts were recorded for this clonotype. The chain employs TRBV5-1 and TRBJ2-6; TRBD1 matches at 10 bases. J gave up 0 bases and V 3 bases, and 9 bases lay outside the gene matches. The CDR3 loop spans 19 amino acids. Germline values: CDR1 SGHRS, CDR2 YFSETQ. The CDR3 DNA reads TGCGCCAGCAGCTCCCACCGGACAGGGGGTTCCTCTGGGGCCAACGTCCTGACTTTC. Protein sequence: CASSSHRTGGSSGANVLTF.